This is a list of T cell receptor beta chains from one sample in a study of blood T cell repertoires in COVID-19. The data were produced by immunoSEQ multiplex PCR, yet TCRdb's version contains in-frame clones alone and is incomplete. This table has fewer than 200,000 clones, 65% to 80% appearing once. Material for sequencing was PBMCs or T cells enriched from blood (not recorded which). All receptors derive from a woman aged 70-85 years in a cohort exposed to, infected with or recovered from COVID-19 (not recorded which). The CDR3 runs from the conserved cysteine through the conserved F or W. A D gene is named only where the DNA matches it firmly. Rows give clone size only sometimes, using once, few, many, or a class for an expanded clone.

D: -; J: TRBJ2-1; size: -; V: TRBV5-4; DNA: TGTGCCAGCAGCTCGTCGGCTAGCTCCTACAATGAGCAGTTCTTC; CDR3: CASSSSASSYNEQFF
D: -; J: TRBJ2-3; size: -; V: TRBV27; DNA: TGTGCCAGCAGTTTATGGACTAGCACAGATACGCAGTATTTT; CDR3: CASSLWTSTDTQYF
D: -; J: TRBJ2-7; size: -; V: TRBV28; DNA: TGTGCCAGCGGCAGGTCTTACGAGCAGTACTTC; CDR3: CASGRSYEQYF
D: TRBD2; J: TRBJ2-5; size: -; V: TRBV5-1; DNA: TGCGCCAGCAGCGAGGGACTAGTCCAAGAGACCCAGTACTTC; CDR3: CASSEGLVQETQYF
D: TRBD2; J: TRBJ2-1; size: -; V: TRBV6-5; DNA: TGTGCCAGCAGGCCAGCGGGAGTGGCCTACAATGAGCAGTTCTTC; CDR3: CASRPAGVAYNEQFF
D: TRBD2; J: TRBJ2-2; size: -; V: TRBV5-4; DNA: TGTGCCAGCAGCGCCGCTAGCGGAACGAACACCGGGGAGCTGTTTTTT; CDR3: CASSAASGTNTGELFF
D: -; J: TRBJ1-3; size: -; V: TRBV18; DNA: TGTGCCAGCTCACCTAGGGGCCTGTTTGGGTCCTCTGGAAACACCATATATTTT; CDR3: CASSPRGLFGSSGNTIYF
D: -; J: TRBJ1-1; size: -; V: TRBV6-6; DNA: TGTGCCAGCAGTTACTCAAGCAGGGGAAGCACTGAAGCTTTCTTT; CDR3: CASSYSSRGSTEAFF
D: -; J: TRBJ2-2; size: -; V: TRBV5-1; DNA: TGCGCCAGCCATCCGGGCGGGGGCGGCAGTGGCGGGGAGCTGTTTTTT; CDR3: CASHPGGGGSGGELFF
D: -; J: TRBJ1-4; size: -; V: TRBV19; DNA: TGTGCCAGTAGTATCCGTGGAGGGCTTAATGAAAAACTGTTTTTT; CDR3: CASSIRGGLNEKLFF
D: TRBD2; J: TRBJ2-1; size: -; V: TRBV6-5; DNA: TGTGCCAGTCGACTAGCGGGAGGTAATGAGCAGTTCTTC; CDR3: CASRLAGGNEQFF
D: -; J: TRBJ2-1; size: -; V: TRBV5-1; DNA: TGCGCCAGCAGCGTCAGGTCGGGATTTGAGCAGTTCTTC; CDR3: CASSVRSGFEQFF
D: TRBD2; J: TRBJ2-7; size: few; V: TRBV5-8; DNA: TGTGCCAGCAGCTTGGAAGCGGGGATACTCTACGAGCAGTACTTC; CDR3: CASSLEAGILYEQYF
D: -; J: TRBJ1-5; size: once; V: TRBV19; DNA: TGTGCCAGTAGTATAGATCTGGGCGGGGCCGGGCAGCCCCAGCATTTT; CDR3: CASSIDLGGAGQPQHF
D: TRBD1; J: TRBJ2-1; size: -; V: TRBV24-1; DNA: TGTGCCACCAGTGATTGGACAGGGGGATCGAGCTCCTACAATGAGCAGTTCTTC; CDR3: CATSDWTGGSSSYNEQFF
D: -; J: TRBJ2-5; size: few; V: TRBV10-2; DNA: TGCGCCAGCAGTGAGTCCCCCCTGACAGGGAGGGAGACCCAGTACTTC; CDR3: CASSESPLTGRETQYF
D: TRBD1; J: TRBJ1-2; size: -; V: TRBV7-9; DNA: TGTGCCAGCAGCTTACATGGACAGGGGGACGGCTACACCTTC; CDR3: CASSLHGQGDGYTF
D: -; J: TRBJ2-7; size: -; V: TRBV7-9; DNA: TGTGCCAGCAGCTCTAATGGTCATTCCTACGAGCAGTACTTC; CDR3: CASSSNGHSYEQYF
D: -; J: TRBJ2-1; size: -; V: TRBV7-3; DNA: TGTGCCAGCAGCCCCTCCCCGTCCTACAATGAGCAGTTCTTC; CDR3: CASSPSPSYNEQFF
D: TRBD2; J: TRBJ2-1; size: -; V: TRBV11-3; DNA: TGTGCCAGCAGACCTGCTAGCGGGAGTGACAATGAGCAGTTCTTC; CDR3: CASRPASGSDNEQFF
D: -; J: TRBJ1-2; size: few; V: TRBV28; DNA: TGTGCCAGCGCACCGGGGGACGGCTACACCTTC; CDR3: CASAPGDGYTF
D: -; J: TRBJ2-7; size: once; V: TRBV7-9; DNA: TGTGCCAGCGGCCGGGACAATCATATAACCTACGAGCAGTACTTC; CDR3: CASGRDNHITYEQYF
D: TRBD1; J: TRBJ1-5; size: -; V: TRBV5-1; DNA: TGCGCCAGCAGCTTGGACGGACAGGTCGAGCGGCAGCCCCAGCATTTT; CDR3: CASSLDGQVERQPQHF
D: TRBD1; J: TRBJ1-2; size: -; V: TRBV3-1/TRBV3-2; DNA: TGTGCCAGCAGCTTCCCGGGACAGGGGCACTATGGCTACACCTTC; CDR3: CASSFPGQGHYGYTF
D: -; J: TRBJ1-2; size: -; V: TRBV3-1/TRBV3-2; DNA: TGTGCCAGCAGCCCTGCAGAGGGTTATGGCTACACCTTC; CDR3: CASSPAEGYGYTF
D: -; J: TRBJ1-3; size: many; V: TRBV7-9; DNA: TGTGCCAGCAGCCTCTCAGGGGCCTCTGGAAACACCATATATTTT; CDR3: CASSLSGASGNTIYF
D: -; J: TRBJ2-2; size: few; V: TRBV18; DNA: TGTGCCAGCCGACTGAGCACCGGGGAGCTGTTTTTT; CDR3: CASRLSTGELFF
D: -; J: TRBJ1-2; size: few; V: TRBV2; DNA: TGTGCCAGCAGTCCCCAAAGGGGGACACCTCTTGGCTACACCTTC; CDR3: CASSPQRGTPLGYTF
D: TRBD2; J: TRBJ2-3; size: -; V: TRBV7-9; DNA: TGTGCCAGCAGCTTATCTTGGGGGGGTAGCACAGATACGCAGTATTTT; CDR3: CASSLSWGGSTDTQYF
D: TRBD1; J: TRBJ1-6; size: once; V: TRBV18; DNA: TGTGCCAGCTCACCGTGGACAGGGGGAGTAGGTTCACCCCTCCACTTT; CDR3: CASSPWTGGVGSPLHF
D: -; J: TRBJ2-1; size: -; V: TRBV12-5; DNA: TGTGCTAGTGGTTTGTTGGGCGGGTACCATGAGCAGTTCTTC; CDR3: CASGLLGGYHEQFF
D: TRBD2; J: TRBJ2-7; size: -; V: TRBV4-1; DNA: TGCGCCAGCAGCCAAGGCTCCGGGAGGGCTTACGAGCAGTACTTC; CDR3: CASSQGSGRAYEQYF
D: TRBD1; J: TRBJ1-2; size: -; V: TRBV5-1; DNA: TGCGCCAGCAGCTTGTATTCGCCGGGACAGGGGATGTATGGCTACACCTTC; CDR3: CASSLYSPGQGMYGYTF
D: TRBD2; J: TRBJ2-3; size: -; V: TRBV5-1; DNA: TGCGCCAGCAGCTTGGACGGGAGGCGCACAGATACGCAGTATTTT; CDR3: CASSLDGRRTDTQYF